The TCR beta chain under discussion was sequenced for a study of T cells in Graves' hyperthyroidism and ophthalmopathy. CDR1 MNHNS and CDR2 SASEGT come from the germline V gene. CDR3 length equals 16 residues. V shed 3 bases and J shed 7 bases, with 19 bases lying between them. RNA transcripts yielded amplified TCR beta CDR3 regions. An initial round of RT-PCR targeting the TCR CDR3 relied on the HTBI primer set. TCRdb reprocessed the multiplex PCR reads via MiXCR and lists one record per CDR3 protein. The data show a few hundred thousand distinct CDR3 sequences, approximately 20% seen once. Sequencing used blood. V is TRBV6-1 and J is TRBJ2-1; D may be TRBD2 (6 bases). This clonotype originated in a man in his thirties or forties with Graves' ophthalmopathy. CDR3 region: CASSDLRGMSGNEQFF. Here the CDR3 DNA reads TGTGCCAGCAGTGACCTCCGGGGGATGTCTGGGAATGAGCAGTTCTTC.